This T cell receptor (beta chain) was identified during a study of blood T cells in healthy people across ages (dated by TCRdb to the mid-2010s). For the study in its entirety: In model experiments, roughly one uniquely barcoded TCR beta cDNA molecule per two T cells was captured by template switching. The study measured age-related changes in TCR beta repertoire diversity using deep sequencing normalized with unique cDNA molecular identifiers. Four age groups were formed from the donors: young (average approximately 15 years), middle-aged (more than 35), aged (under 70) and long-lived (less than 85). To avoid experimental bias, donors of different ages were randomly spread across the sequencing lanes. Two additional independent replicas of 1 million unique cDNA reads from the same blood draw were analyzed for two donors (one aged 18 to 29 and one aged 80 or older). Findings and caveats that apply to the study as a whole: Observed TCR beta diversity per million T cells fell roughly linearly with age, and a significant reduction was already apparent by age roughly 40. Because profiling used bulk unsorted PBMCs, naive and antigen-experienced compartments could not be compared conclusively. Estimates of total diversity from one million sequenced T cells were regarded as lower bounds and underestimates. Because donor CMV infection status was unknown, age-related changes in expanded clonotypes were potentially confounded. Compared with the aged group, more naive CD4+ T cells, fewer expanded clones and increased TCR diversity were shown by the long-lived group, suggesting age selection. The percentage of naive T cells measured by flow cytometry correlated strongly with observed TCR beta diversity.

The CDR3 runs 13 amino acids, cysteine and phenylalanine included. Only the CDR3 part of the read is kept: 39 bases, read in frame from the first base. CDR1 SGHAT and CDR2 FQNNGV were looked up in the germline V gene. V was cut back by 1 base and J by 4 bases, leaving a gap of 7 bases between them. The donors were around 39 Caucasian individuals from Russia, aged roughly 6 to 90 years, who were systemically healthy. Each donor gave 8 to 10 milliliters of peripheral blood, drawn into EDTA-treated Vacutainer tubes. Ficoll-Paque density-gradient centrifugation was used to isolate PBMCs, with at least 7 million obtained per sample. Trizol reagent was used to extract total RNA from PBMCs, with at least 6 micrograms per sample. For every donor, an aliquot of PBMCs went through flow cytometry to measure the percentages of naive CD45RAhigh/CD27high T cells. Libraries were prepared through 5' RACE. Sequencer: Illumina HiSeq 2500. A second 7 to 11 cycle PCR used a sample-barcoded 5' primer and a J-beta primer mix. A template-switch 5' adaptor carrying 12 random nucleotides introduced a unique molecular identifier onto each TCR beta cDNA molecule. At least 2.5 million CDR3-containing paired-end reads were obtained from each sample. First-strand cDNA was synthesized from all RNA with the Mint cDNA synthesis kit, primed by a TRBC-specific oligonucleotide. After uracil-DNA glycosylase treatment, a first 18-cycle PCR used universal primers M1SS and BC2_uni_R on all cDNA. On the study's bioinformatics: Each sample was normalized by randomly selecting 1 million high-quality reads, each carrying a distinct molecular identifier. Instead of being binned into consensus sequences, reads with shared molecular identifiers were discarded. CDR3 identification, clonotype clustering and error correction used MiTCR with a Q25 quality threshold and the strictest error-elimination algorithm. Lower-bound total TCR beta diversity was estimated with a nonparametric unseen species model using Euler transformation. The raw public data were reprocessed by TCRdb itself: fastp quality trimming at Q25, MiXCR clonotype calling, in-frame beta chains only. Rows are combined by CDR3 protein, so each entry shows the most common genes and DNA. TCRdb, not the original authors, processed these V and J calls. Counted in this sample were 1.5 million to 2 million distinct CDR3 sequences; 28% of them appeared once. Clones ranked in the top ten supply 7% to 9% of the sample.

This clonotype was found a few times. This receptor's antigen is unknown. The input lacks base qualities; no much larger clone sits a single base away. The material sequenced was blood. The sequence was obtained from a woman aged 30 to 39 in good health. The chain links TRBV11-2 with TRBJ1-2; no D gene is confidently identified. The CDR3 protein sequence reads: CASSLGSIYGYTF. In nucleotide form, the sequence is TGTGCCAGCAGCTTAGGGAGTATCTATGGCTACACCTTC.